This section outlines one TCR beta chain sequence together with its context. What it binds is not known. This CDR3 contains 16 residues. Per the germline V gene, CDR1 is MNHNY and CDR2 is SVGAGI (reference sequence). This sample stems from a study of glioma-infiltrating T cells. Study observations and caveats: Above-expected tissue-blood divergence occurred in all gliomas, most in low-grade ones. CDR3 overlap between tissue and blood was very small.

Using RNA template, CDR3s of TCR alpha and beta were amplified with iRepertoire arm-PCR. Tissue mRNA or PBMC total RNA, about 85-400 ng, went into one-step reverse transcription and amplification. TCRdb re-derived calls from the multiplex PCR reads in MiXCR, one entry per CDR3 protein. This sample yields around 99,000 distinct CDR3 sequences, of which less than 30% are seen a single time; roughly 30% belongs to the top ten. Sequences were obtained from glioma tissue, nonneoplastic brain tissue, or PBMCs (not recorded which). This TCR derives from a human donor with low-grade glioma or glioblastoma, undergoing nonglioma brain surgery, or in good health (not recorded which). J is TRBJ1-2 and V is TRBV6-6, with TRBD1 matching 10 bases. The CDR3 nucleotides read TGTGTTAGCAGTTATTCCCGGACAGGGGGTGGGTATGGCTACACCTTC. Protein: CVSSYSRTGGGYGYTF.